These 13 T cell receptor beta chains came from one sample sequenced in a study of hypomethylating agent response in myelodysplastic syndrome. Only in-frame clones appear in the TCRdb table, and some are missing; sequencing was by immunoSEQ multiplex PCR. Of about 5,100 clones in the sample, roughly four fifths are singletons; the top ten hold 16%. The sequencing here drew on bone marrow, taken before or after starting hypomethylating agent treatment for myelodysplastic syndrome (not recorded which). Receptors were obtained from a human donor with myelodysplastic syndrome.

The rearrangement links TRBV7-2 to TRBJ1-6; no reliable D call. V dropped 2 bases and J dropped 8 bases, with 13 bases sitting between them. Germline V CDR1 and CDR2: SGHTA, FQGNSA. The CDR3 runs to 15 residues. The CDR3 DNA sequence: TGTGCCAGCAGCTTAACCCGGGAGGTTCATTCACCCCTCCACTTT. Translation: CASSLTREVHSPLHF.

V usage is TRBV6-1 and J usage is TRBJ1-1; D gene ambiguous. This CDR3 is built from 14 residues. Trimming shortened V by 3 bases and J by 0 bases, and 8 bases separated the two germline ends. The germline gives CDR1 MNHNS, CDR2 SASEGT. This chain's CDR3 is CASSDRKMNTEAFF. The CDR3 nucleotides are TGTGCCAGCAGTGACCGGAAGATGAACACTGAAGCTTTCTTT.

The chain combines TRBV4-3 with TRBJ1-6; 7 bases fit TRBD1. V was pared by 4 bases and J by 7 bases, with 4 bases of the junction left unmatched. The CDR3 totals 14 residues. Germline loops: CDR1 LGHNA, CDR2 YSLEER. CDR3: CASSRGTVNSPLHF. The CDR3 DNA is TGCGCCAGCAGCCGGGGGACAGTAAATTCACCCCTCCACTTT.

This clone was seen a single time. The V and J genes are TRBV29-1 and TRBJ2-2; TRBD2 agrees at 13 bases. Trimming removed 5 bases from V and 5 bases from J; junction bases left unmatched: 17. Per the germline V gene, CDR1 is SQVTM and CDR2 is ANQGSEA. The CDR3 sequence is 19 residues long. CDR3 DNA sequence: TGCAGCGTTTTCACTCAACTAGCGGGGGGGCCTTGGGGGACCGGGGAGCTGTTTTTT. Protein product: CSVFTQLAGGPWGTGELFF.

The gene calls are TRBV7-2 and TRBJ2-7; D is unclear. CDR3 size: 15 residues. Germline loops: CDR1 SGHTA, CDR2 FQGNSA. Trimming took 0 bases from V and 5 from J, leaving 14 bases between them. CDR3 sequence reads: CASSLAPGLPDEQYF. In DNA, the CDR3 is TGTGCCAGCAGCTTAGCGCCGGGCCTCCCGGACGAGCAGTACTTC.

The rearrangement joins TRBV6-5 to TRBJ1-4, with a weak D call TRBD1 (6 bases). Germline V CDR1 and CDR2: MNHEY, SVGAGI. V gave up 7 bases and J gave up 5 bases, with 17 bases separating them. The CDR3 runs to 15 residues. Here the CDR3 DNA reads TGTGCCAGCACCCCCTCTGGAGGGGGGAATGAAAAACTGTTTTTT. Protein product: CASTPSGGGNEKLFF.

This clone is a singleton in its sample. This chain connects TRBV10-3 to TRBJ1-2; the D gene is possibly TRBD1 (6 bases). This CDR3 is built from 13 residues. Germline values: CDR1 ENHRY, CDR2 SYGVKD. V was pared by 8 bases and J by 4 bases, with 14 bases between. CDR3 coding DNA: TGTGCCATCCAAGGAGGAGGGGGCTATGGCTACACCTTC. It specifies CAIQGGGGYGYTF.

The chain recombines TRBV10-2 with TRBJ1-2; TRBD1 agrees at 7 bases. The CDR3 has 15 amino acids. Per germline, CDR1 WSHSY and CDR2 SAAADI. After removal of 0 bases from V and 4 bases from J, the junction contained 5 bases not matched to a gene. CDR3 sequence reads: CASSESTGLGYGYTF. The CDR3 region has the DNA TGCGCCAGCAGTGAGTCGACAGGGTTGGGCTATGGCTACACCTTC.

V and J are TRBV5-6 and TRBJ1-1, with TRBD1 as a possible D gene (6 bases). Trimming stripped 1 base from V and 1 base from J, with 11 bases between. From germline, CDR1 is SGHDT and CDR2 YYEEEE. The CDR3 has 15 residues. The CDR3 sequence is CASSLTGRGNTEAFF. CDR3 nucleotide sequence: TGTGCCAGCAGCTTGACAGGGAGGGGGAACACTGAAGCTTTCTTT.

The chain uses TRBV2 and TRBJ1-6; 10 positions match TRBD1. Germline CDR1 SNHLY, CDR2 FYNNEI. V lost 7 bases, J lost 2 bases, and 8 bases stayed unmatched. The CDR3 covers 17 residues. The CDR3 loop reads CASNPGQGTTYNSPLHF. CDR3 coding DNA: TGTGCCAGCAATCCGGGACAGGGGACGACCTATAATTCACCCCTCCACTTT. The full variable domain, in which reference TRBV2 and TRBJ1-6 provide the parts outside the CDR3, is EPEVTQTPSHQVTQMGQEVILRCVPISNHLYFYWYRQILGQKVEFLVSFYNNEISEKSEIFDDQFSVERPDGSNFTLKIRSTKLEDSAMYFCASNPGQGTTYNSPLHFGNGTRLTVT.

DNA for the CDR3: TGCGCCAGCAGGTCCCGGGACAGGGGCGGCTATGGCTACACCTTC. Residues: CASRSRDRGGYGYTF. This sequence joins TRBV5-1 and TRBJ1-2; 10 bases are shared with TRBD1. The CDR3 covers 15 residues. Trimming at V came to 5 bases and at J to 4 bases, leaving 8 bases not matched to a gene. Germline loops: CDR1 SGHRS, CDR2 YFSETQ. The full variable domain, with the rest looked up from reference TRBV5-1 and TRBJ1-2, is KAGVTQTPRYLIKTRGQQVTLSCSPISGHRSVSWYQQTPGQGLQFLFEYFSETQRNKGNFPGRFSGRQFSNSRSEMNVSTLELGDSALYLCASRSRDRGGYGYTFGSGTRLTVV.

This clone is categorized as large (0.1 to 1%). The chain combines TRBV7-4 with TRBJ2-7; D gene unclear. V dropped 6 bases and J dropped 0 bases, with 12 bases sitting between them. CDR1 is SGHVT, CDR2 SQSDAQ, per germline. The length of the CDR3 is 14 residues. DNA for the CDR3: TGTGCCAGCAGAACCCGTGGTGACTCCTACGAGCAGTACTTC. Translation: CASRTRGDSYEQYF.

This clone was observed once. This chain joins TRBV18 and TRBJ2-3, with TRBD1 matching 7 bases. Per germline, CDR1 KGHSH and CDR2 LQKENI. CDR3 length: 15 amino acids. The J segment lost 4 bases and the V segment lost 2 bases, leaving 6 bases of the junction unmatched. The CDR3 here is CASSPSTGVADTQYF. The CDR3 DNA reads as TGTGCCAGCTCACCATCCACAGGGGTTGCAGATACGCAGTATTTT. The complete variable domain, with remaining parts taken from reference TRBV18 and TRBJ2-3, reads NAGVMQNPRHLVRRRGQEARLRCSPMKGHSHVYWYRQLPEEGLKFMVYLQKENIIDESGMPKERFSAEFPKEGPSILRIQQVVRGDSAAYFCASSPSTGVADTQYFGPGTRLTVL.